This T cell receptor (beta chain) was observed in a study of blood T cell repertoires in COVID-19. Turning to the study itself: The study drew acute and convalescent COVID-19 samples from the United States, Italy and Spain. Sources were T cells, B-cell-depleted T cells, or PBMCs; the material itself was cDNA or gDNA.

Per the original data handling: Reference gene primers were amplified, and this amplification served to estimate nucleated cell counts. Measured with immunoSEQ multiplex PCR; TCRdb has only the in-frame clones, and not every one. D and trimming were read from the DNA, whereas the V and J calls and clone size are those reported in that table. The table includes approximately 300,000 clones, about nine tenths detected once. Deletions cut 0 bases from V and 6 bases from J, with 21 bases between. CDR3 length: 17 residues. CDR1 and CDR2 from the germline V gene are MNHEY and SVGEGT. One Seattle source followed patients from active infection through their disease course.

V and J are TRBV6-2 or TRBV6-3 and TRBJ2-7; D possibly corresponds to TRBD2 (5 bases). The TCR sequence derives from a woman in her 50s with COVID-19, enrolled during active disease. Sequenced: peripheral blood. The CDR3 DNA follows: TGTGCCAGCAGTTACTCAGGATGGAGGCCGGCCGTGGCCGAGCAGTACTTC. Translation gives CASSYSGWRPAVAEQYF.